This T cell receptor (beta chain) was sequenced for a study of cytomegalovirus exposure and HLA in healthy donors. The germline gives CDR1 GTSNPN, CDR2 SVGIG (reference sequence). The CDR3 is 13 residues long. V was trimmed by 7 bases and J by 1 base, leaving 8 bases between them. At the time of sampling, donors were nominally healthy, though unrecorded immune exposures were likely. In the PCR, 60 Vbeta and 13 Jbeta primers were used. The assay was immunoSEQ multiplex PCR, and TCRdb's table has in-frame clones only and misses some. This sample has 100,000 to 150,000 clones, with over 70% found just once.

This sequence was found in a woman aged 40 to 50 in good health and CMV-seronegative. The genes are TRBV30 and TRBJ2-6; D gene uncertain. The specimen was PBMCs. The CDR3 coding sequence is TGTGCCTTTGGAGAGTCTGGGGCCAACGTCCTGACTTTC. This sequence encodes CAFGESGANVLTF.